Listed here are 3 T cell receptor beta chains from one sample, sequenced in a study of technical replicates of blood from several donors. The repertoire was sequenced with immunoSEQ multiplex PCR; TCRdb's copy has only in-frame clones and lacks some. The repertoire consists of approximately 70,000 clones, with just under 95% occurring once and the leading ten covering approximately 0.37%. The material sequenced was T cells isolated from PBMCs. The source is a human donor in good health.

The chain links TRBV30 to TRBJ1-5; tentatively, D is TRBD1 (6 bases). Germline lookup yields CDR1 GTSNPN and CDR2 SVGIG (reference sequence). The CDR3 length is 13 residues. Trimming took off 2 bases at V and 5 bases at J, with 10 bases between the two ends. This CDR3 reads CAWSTGTDQPQHF. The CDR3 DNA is TGTGCCTGGAGTACAGGGACCGATCAGCCCCAGCATTTT.

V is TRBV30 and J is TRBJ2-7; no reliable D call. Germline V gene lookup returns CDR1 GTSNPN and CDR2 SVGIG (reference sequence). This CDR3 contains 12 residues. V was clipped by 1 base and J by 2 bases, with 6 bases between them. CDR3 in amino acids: CAWSDLPYEQYF. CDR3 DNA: TGTGCCTGGAGTGACCTACCCTACGAGCAGTACTTC.

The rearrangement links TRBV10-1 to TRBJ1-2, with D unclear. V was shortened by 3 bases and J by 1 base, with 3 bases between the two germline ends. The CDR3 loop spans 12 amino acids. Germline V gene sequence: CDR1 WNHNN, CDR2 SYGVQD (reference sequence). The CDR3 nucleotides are TGCGCCAGCAGTGACAGTAACTATGGCTACACCTTC. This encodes CASSDSNYGYTF.